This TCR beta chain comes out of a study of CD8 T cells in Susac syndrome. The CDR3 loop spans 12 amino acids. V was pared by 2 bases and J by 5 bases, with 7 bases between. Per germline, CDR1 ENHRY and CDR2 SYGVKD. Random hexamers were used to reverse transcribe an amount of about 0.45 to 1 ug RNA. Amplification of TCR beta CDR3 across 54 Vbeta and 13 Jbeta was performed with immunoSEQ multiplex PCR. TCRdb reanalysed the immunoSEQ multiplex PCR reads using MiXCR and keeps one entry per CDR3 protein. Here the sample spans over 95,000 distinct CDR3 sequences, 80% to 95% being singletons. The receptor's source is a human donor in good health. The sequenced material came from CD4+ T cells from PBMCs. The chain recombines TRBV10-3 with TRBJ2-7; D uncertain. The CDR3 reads CAISEIADEQYF. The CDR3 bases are TGTGCCATCAGTGAGATTGCGGACGAGCAGTACTTC.